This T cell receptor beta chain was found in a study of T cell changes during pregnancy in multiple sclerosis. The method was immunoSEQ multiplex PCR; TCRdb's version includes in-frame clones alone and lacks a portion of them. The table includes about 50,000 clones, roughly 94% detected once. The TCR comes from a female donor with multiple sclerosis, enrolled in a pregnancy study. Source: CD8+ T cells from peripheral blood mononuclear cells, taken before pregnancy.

The CDR3 spells CASSFSTEAFF. CDR3 coding DNA: TGTGCCAGCAGCTTCTCCACTGAAGCTTTCTTT. The genes are TRBV13 and TRBJ1-1; no clear D. CDR1 and CDR2 from the germline V gene are PRHDT and FYEKMQ (reference sequence). The CDR3 covers 11 residues. Trimming removed 3 bases from V and 4 bases from J, with 3 bases in between.